This TCR beta chain appears in the sequencing data of a study of control samples from healthy donors and cancer patients. V shed 5 bases, J shed 7 bases, and the junction held 9 bases outside the gene matches. CDR1 and CDR2 from the germline V gene are LGHNA and YNFKEQ. This CDR3 has 15 residues. TCRdb's table, derived via immunoSEQ multiplex PCR, lists solely in-frame clones and lacks some. The table lists roughly 100,000 clones, around 88% of them singletons. The receptor was derived from a man between 25 and 39 years old in good health. The sequenced sample consisted of blood. The V gene is TRBV4-2, the J gene TRBJ1-4; 8 nucleotides match TRBD1. CDR3 DNA sequence: TGTGCCAGCAGCAGCTCCGGGACAGGCTTTGAAAAACTGTTTTTT. It is translated as CASSSSGTGFEKLFF.